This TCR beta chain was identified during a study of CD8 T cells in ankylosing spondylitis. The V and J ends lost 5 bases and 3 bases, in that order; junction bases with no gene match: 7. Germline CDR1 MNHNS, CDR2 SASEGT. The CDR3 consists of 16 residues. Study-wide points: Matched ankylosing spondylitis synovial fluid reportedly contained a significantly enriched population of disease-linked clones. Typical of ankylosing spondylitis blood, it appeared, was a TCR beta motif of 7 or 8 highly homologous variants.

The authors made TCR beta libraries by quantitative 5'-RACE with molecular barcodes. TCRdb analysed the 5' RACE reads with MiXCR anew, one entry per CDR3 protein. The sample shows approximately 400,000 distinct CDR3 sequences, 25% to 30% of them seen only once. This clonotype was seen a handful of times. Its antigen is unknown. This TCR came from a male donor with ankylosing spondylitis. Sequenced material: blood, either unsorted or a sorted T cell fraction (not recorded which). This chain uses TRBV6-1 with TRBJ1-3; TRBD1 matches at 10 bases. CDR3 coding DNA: TGTGCCAGCAGTCCTCTGGGACAGGGGAATGGAAACACCATATATTTT. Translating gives CASSPLGQGNGNTIYF.